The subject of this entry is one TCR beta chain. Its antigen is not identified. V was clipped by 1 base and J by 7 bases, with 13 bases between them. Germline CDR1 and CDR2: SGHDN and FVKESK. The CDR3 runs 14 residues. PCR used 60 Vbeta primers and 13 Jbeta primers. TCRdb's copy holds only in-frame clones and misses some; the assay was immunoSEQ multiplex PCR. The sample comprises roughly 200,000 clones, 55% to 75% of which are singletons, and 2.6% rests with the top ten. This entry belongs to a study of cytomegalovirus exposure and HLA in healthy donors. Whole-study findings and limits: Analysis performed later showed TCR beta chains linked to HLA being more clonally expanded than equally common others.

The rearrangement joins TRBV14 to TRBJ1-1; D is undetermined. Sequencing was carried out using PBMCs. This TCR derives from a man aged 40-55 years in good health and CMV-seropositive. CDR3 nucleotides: TGTGCCAGCAGCCAAGGAACTTTAGTTGGTGAAGCTTTCTTT. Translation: CASSQGTLVGEAFF.